The present entry profiles one T cell receptor beta chain with its context. Its antigen is not known. This specimen belongs to a study of cytomegalovirus exposure and HLA in healthy donors. Notes on the study in general: In vitro, three CMV-associated chains proved specific for CMV antigens. Productive rates of about 90% or about 30% were seen for most TCR beta V segments in an earlier analysis.

This CDR3 contains 13 residues. Looked up from germline, CDR1 is SGHRS and CDR2 is YFSETQ. V gave up 5 bases and J gave up 5 bases; unmatched junction bases: 4. Use of 60 Vbeta and 13 Jbeta primers characterized the PCR. This table comes from immunoSEQ multiplex PCR, and its TCRdb copy is limited to in-frame clones, with some not included. The sample carries about 150,000 clones, approximately 80% recorded once. This chain uses TRBV5-1 with TRBJ2-5, with 9 bases lining up with TRBD2. This TCR derives from a man aged 18 to 30 in good health and CMV-seronegative. Sequencing was performed on PBMCs. The CDR3 coding sequence is TGCGCCAGCAGAGGTAGCGGGAGTGAGACCCAGTACTTC. This translates into CASRGSGSETQYF.